This TCR beta chain emerged from a study of cytotoxic CD8 clonotypes in ibrutinib-treated CLL. Study-level information: For this cohort, patients were approximately ten relapsed/refractory and 15 treatment-naive, while roughly 17 were IGHV unmutated. Study conclusions and caveats: Public clonotypes proved infrequent, and on treatment they shrank or remained steady. Baseline levels were approached again at progression, after clonality had risen at ibrutinib response. T-cell clonality at baseline went above that of age-matched healthy donors and rose and fell with circulating CD8+ T-cell counts.

Produced via immunoSEQ multiplex PCR; TCRdb's table is partial and in-frame only. The table shows fewer than 400,000 clones, with 67% occurring only once. CDR3 size: 13 residues. Germline CDR1 SGHNT, CDR2 YYREEE (reference sequence). This clone was counted only a few times. Its cognate antigen is unknown. One end of the junction varies from germline; a read error may be responsible. The origin of this receptor is a human donor with chronic lymphocytic leukemia. The sequenced sample was PBMCs, obtained after 36 months of ibrutinib treatment. The V gene is TRBV5-4, the J gene TRBJ2-7, with D hard to call. Here the CDR3 reads CASSFPGSDEQYF. Here the CDR3 DNA reads TGTGCCAGCAGCTTCCCGGGCTCCGACGAGCAGTACTTC.